A selection of T cell receptor beta chains follows, all from one sample in a study of Graves' ophthalmopathy and Graves' hyperthyroidism. TCRdb reprocessed the multiplex PCR reads with MiXCR, giving one entry per CDR3 protein. The sample shows about 480,000 distinct CDR3 sequences, roughly an eighth of them seen only once. Input material: blood. The receptors come from a woman in her twenties or thirties with Graves' ophthalmopathy. The CDR3 runs from the conserved cysteine through the conserved F or W. Clone size is not always given. Where it is, it says once, few, many or a class for expanded clones.

V	size	J	CDR3
TRBV11-2	many	TRBJ1-3	CASSLGGLDNTIYF
TRBV29-1	few	TRBJ2-7	CSVDSGAGYEQYF
TRBV12-3/TRBV12-4	many	TRBJ1-6	CASSREATYNSPLHF
TRBV7-2	many	TRBJ2-5	CASIASGGALETQYF
TRBV6-5	many	TRBJ2-7	CASSYLQGALEQYF
TRBV28	many	TRBJ1-2	CASESSYGYTF
TRBV7-2	many	TRBJ2-2	CASSTNPNTGELFF
TRBV6-1	many	TRBJ1-5	CASSEEVVGSPNQPQHF
TRBV12-3/TRBV12-4	many	TRBJ1-3	CASSRPGPPYTIYF
TRBV6-5	many	TRBJ1-1	CASSYRDRKNTEAFF
TRBV7-2	many	TRBJ1-2	CASRDRGAINYGYTF
TRBV10-3	many	TRBJ2-5	CAISEGQTLFDERDQYF
TRBV19	many	TRBJ2-2	CASSINAIITGELFF
TRBV30	NA	TRBJ1-5	CAWSTGPGGPQHF
TRBV20-1	many	TRBJ1-1	CSARDVLRAGDTEAFF
TRBV6-5	many	TRBJ1-2	CASSYSLSPYGYTF
TRBV9	NA	TRBJ2-2	CASSVAGRLNTGELFF